The next 12 T cell receptor beta chains were all read from a single sample in a study of response to subunit inactivated influenza vaccine. TCRdb processed the RT-PCR reads anew with MiXCR; each CDR3 protein has one entry. The sample lists 530,000 or so distinct CDR3 sequences, about an eighth occurring once. The sequencing used PBMCs from blood, collected on the day of vaccination. All receptors derive from a man aged 45-60 years who received an inactivated influenza vaccine.

This clonotype was observed a few times. The chain carries TRBV6-5 and TRBJ2-5, with TRBD1 matching over 8 bases. There are 15 residues in the CDR3. Germline V gives CDR1 MNHEY, CDR2 SVGAGI. The junction had 9 bases not matched to a gene; V was cut back by 4 bases and J by 5 bases. The DNA of the CDR3 is TGTGCCAGCAGTTCCACGGACAGGGTTTGGGAGACCCAGTACTTC. Amino acid sequence: CASSSTDRVWETQYF.

V is TRBV20-1 and J is TRBJ2-1; D gene uncertain. With 7 bases removed from V and 4 bases from J, the gap between germline ends came to 8 bases. The CDR3 contains 11 residues. Per the germline V gene, CDR1 is DFQATT and CDR2 is SNEGSKA (reference sequence). CDR3 in amino acids: CSEGFYNEQFF. The CDR3 DNA reads TGCAGTGAAGGATTTTACAATGAGCAGTTCTTC.

This clonotype occurred many times. The chain combines TRBV7-2 with TRBJ2-7; D perhaps matches TRBD2 (5 bases). Trimming cost V 6 bases and J 3 bases, with 18 bases left between them. This CDR3 region has 15 residues. Germline lookup yields CDR1 SGHTA and CDR2 FQGNSA. CDR3 amino acids: CASRWEPVGSYEQYF. The CDR3, as DNA: TGTGCCAGCAGATGGGAGCCCGTCGGAAGCTACGAGCAGTACTTC.

In this sample, this clonotype turned up a few times. For the CDR3, the DNA is TGTGCCAGCAGCCCCGGAGGGTCGGGGTTTGCAACTAATGAAAAACTGTTTTTT. Encoded protein: CASSPGGSGFATNEKLFF. The V gene is TRBV4-2, the J gene TRBJ1-4, with no clear D. With 4 bases removed from V and 0 bases from J, the gap between germline ends came to 18 bases. Germline V lookup: CDR1 LGHNA, CDR2 YNFKEQ. The CDR3 has 18 residues.

Many counts were recorded for this clonotype. This chain connects TRBV20-1 to TRBJ2-4; D is perhaps TRBD2 (5 bases). Germline-derived CDR1 and CDR2 are DFQATT and SNEGSKA (reference sequence). CDR3 length: 18 residues. V lost 0 bases, J lost 0 bases, and 18 bases lay in between. CDR3 region: CSARDRLTVGGAKNIQYF. The CDR3 DNA reads as TGCAGTGCTAGAGATCGTTTAACGGTCGGAGGAGCCAAAAACATTCAGTACTTC.

This chain joins TRBV4-3 and TRBJ2-2; D may be TRBD1 or TRBD2 (5 bases each). In germline, CDR1 is LGHNA, CDR2 YSLEER. V lost 0 bases, J lost 6 bases, and 11 bases lay in between. The CDR3 contains 15 residues. The CDR3 spells CASSQDGDGSGELFF. The DNA for the CDR3 is TGCGCCAGCAGCCAAGACGGGGACGGATCCGGGGAGCTGTTTTTT.

This clonotype was observed a few times. For the CDR3, the DNA is TGCGCCAGCAGACCCGACAGCGCGAACACCGGGGAGCTGTTTTTT. Its protein is CASRPDSANTGELFF. The chain joins TRBV5-1 to TRBJ2-2; tentatively, D is TRBD1 (5 bases). The length of the CDR3 is 15 residues. V shed 5 bases and J shed 0 bases, with 11 bases lying between them. Per the germline V gene, CDR1 is SGHRS and CDR2 is YFSETQ.

The rearrangement links TRBV9 to TRBJ2-3, with TRBD2 matching over 8 bases. V was clipped by 0 bases and J by 2 bases; unmatched bases: 8. Germline-derived CDR1 and CDR2 are SGDLS and YYNGEE. The CDR3 contains 17 residues. The CDR3, as DNA: TGTGCCAGCAGCGTAGGTCCAGCGGGAGCGTTCACAGATACGCAGTATTTT. Translation: CASSVGPAGAFTDTQYF.

This clonotype was seen a few times. The rearrangement joins TRBV7-2 to TRBJ1-6; TRBD1 might be the D (5 bases). Germline CDR1 and CDR2: SGHTA and FQGNSA. The V and J ends lost 2 bases and 9 bases respectively, with 14 bases between them. This CDR3 contains 15 residues. The CDR3 loop reads CASSLTDKAVSPLHF. The CDR3 DNA is TGTGCCAGCAGCTTAACGGACAAAGCGGTTTCACCCCTCCACTTT.

This clonotype was counted at least ten times. This rearrangement joins TRBV5-1 to TRBJ2-1; the D call may be TRBD1 or TRBD2 (5 bases each). Germline V CDR1 and CDR2: SGHRS, YFSETQ. CDR3 length equals 15 residues. Trimming stripped 3 bases from V and 7 bases from J, with 17 bases between. The CDR3 bases are TGCGCCAGCAGCTGGACCGGGACGCGATCTAATGAGCAGTTCTTC. This gives the protein CASSWTGTRSNEQFF. Full variable domain (rest looked up from reference TRBV5-1 and TRBJ2-1): KAGVTQTPRYLIKTRGQQVTLSCSPISGHRSVSWYQQTPGQGLQFLFEYFSETQRNKGNFPGRFSGRQFSNSRSEMNVSTLELGDSALYLCASSWTGTRSNEQFFGPGTRLTVL.

The chain carries TRBV7-3 and TRBJ2-3; 9 bases align to TRBD2. The CDR3 length is 15 residues. Germline lookup yields CDR1 SGHTA and CDR2 FQGTGA. After removal of 5 bases from V and 3 bases from J, the junction contained 6 bases not matched to a gene. DNA of the CDR3: TGTGCCAGCAGCCAAACGGGACTAGCAACAGATACGCAGTATTTT. Amino acids: CASSQTGLATDTQYF.

This clonotype was counted only a few times. V usage is TRBV12-3 or TRBV12-4 and J usage is TRBJ1-1; TRBD1 matches 10 bases. CDR3 length equals 14 residues. V lost 4 bases, J lost 4 bases, and 3 bases stayed unmatched. The DNA for the CDR3 is TGTGCCAGCAGTTACCGGGACAGGGGCACTGAAGCTTTCTTT. This sequence encodes CASSYRDRGTEAFF.